One T cell receptor (beta chain) is described in this entry. Its antigen is not identified. The data were produced by immunoSEQ multiplex PCR, yet TCRdb's version contains in-frame clones alone and is incomplete. The table includes approximately 72,000 clones, around 88% detected once. V trimming: 7 bases; J trimming: 8 bases; junction bases outside the gene matches: 12. The germline gives CDR1 MNHNS, CDR2 SASEGT. This CDR3 has 15 residues. These data are taken from a study of OX40 agonist ivuxolimab in advanced cancers. Study observations and caveats: There was clonal expansion of CD4+ and CD8+ blood T cells by week 6 at 0.1 to 3.0 mg/kg. A proportion of nonresponders additionally exhibited low normalized T-cell clonal expansion. CD8+ T cells averaged more expanded clones than CD4+.

The source is an adult with an advanced solid tumor such as melanoma, head and neck, liver or kidney cancer. The sample here was CD4+ or CD8+ T cells sorted from blood, taken in a trial of the OX40 agonist ivuxolimab. The chain links TRBV6-1 to TRBJ2-1, with 9 bases that match TRBD1. The CDR3 DNA reads as TGTGCCAGCATGGGCCGGGACAGGGCCCACTATGAGCAGTTCTTC. Translating it yields CASMGRDRAHYEQFF.